This passage covers 19 T cell receptor beta chains from one sample sequenced in a study of blood T cell repertoires in COVID-19. Using immunoSEQ multiplex PCR, the repertoire was profiled, and TCRdb retains in-frame clones only, with some absent. The table shows fewer than 150,000 clones, with 86% occurring only once. The sequenced sample consisted of peripheral blood. These receptors were taken from a man aged 65 to 79 who had recovered from COVID-19.

J is TRBJ1-5 and V is TRBV27; tentative D call: TRBD1 (5 bases). Germline V gene data show CDR1 as MNHEY and CDR2 as SMNVEV (reference sequence). This CDR3 is built from 16 residues. V was shortened by 0 bases and J by 1 base, with 10 bases between the two germline ends. CDR3 residues: CASSLSARVSNQPQHF. The CDR3 region has the DNA TGTGCCAGCAGTTTATCTGCCAGGGTCAGCAATCAGCCCCAGCATTTT.

The chain is built from TRBV7-9 and TRBJ2-3; 8 bases are shared with TRBD2. Germline lookup yields CDR1 SEHNR and CDR2 FQNEAQ (reference sequence). The CDR3 is 15 amino acids. The J segment lost 14 bases and the V segment lost 0 bases, leaving 13 bases of the junction unmatched. CDR3 DNA sequence: TGTGCCAGCAGCTTAGCCGGGACTAGGGCGAGTCAAGCGTATTTT. Protein sequence: CASSLAGTRASQAYF. The complete variable domain, with remaining parts taken from reference TRBV7-9 and TRBJ2-3, reads DTGVSQNPRHKITKRGQNVTFRCDPISEHNRLYWYRQTLGQGPEFLTYFQNEAQLEKSRLLSDRFSAERPKGSFSTLEIQRTEQGDSAMYLCASSLAGTRASQAYFGPGTRLTVL.

This clone occurred once. The CDR3 is CASSLASHSGNTIYF. The DNA for the CDR3 is TGTGCCAGCAGCTTAGCCAGTCACTCTGGAAACACCATATATTTT. This chain links TRBV7-6 with TRBJ1-3; D is ambiguous. This CDR3 has 15 amino acids. Looked up from germline, CDR1 is SGHVS and CDR2 is FNYEAQ. V was pared by 0 bases and J by 0 bases, with 6 bases between.

The V gene is TRBV6-5, the J gene TRBJ2-1, with D perhaps TRBD2 (5 bases). V was trimmed by 5 bases and J by 3 bases, leaving 11 bases between them. Germline loops: CDR1 MNHEY, CDR2 SVGAGI. CDR3 length: 14 amino acids. The CDR3 bases are TGTGCCAGCAGTCCCGGGGTAAGCTACAATGAGCAGTTCTTC. It translates to CASSPGVSYNEQFF.

This chain joins TRBV27 and TRBJ2-1, with 9 bases matching TRBD1. The CDR3 has 15 residues. Germline CDR1 and CDR2: MNHEY and SMNVEV (reference sequence). V shed 2 bases, J shed 7 bases, and the junction held 6 bases outside the gene matches. The CDR3 bases are TGTGCCAGCAGTTTAGCGGGACAGGGTTATAATGAGCAGTTCTTC. Translating it yields CASSLAGQGYNEQFF.

This clone was seen only a few times. The rearrangement joins TRBV6-6 to TRBJ2-7; weak D call: TRBD1 (6 bases). Germline CDR1 reads MNHNY; CDR2 reads SVGAGI (reference sequence). This CDR3 spans 14 amino acids. V shed 2 bases and J shed 4 bases, with 12 bases lying between them. The DNA for the CDR3 is TGTGCCAGCAGTTACGAGGGGGAATCTTACGAGCAGTACTTC. Its translation: CASSYEGESYEQYF.

This chain connects TRBV27 to TRBJ2-2; 15 nucleotides line up with TRBD2. CDR3 length: 17 amino acids. Unmatched junction bases numbered 2, after V lost 5 bases and J lost 1 base. In germline, CDR1 is MNHEY, CDR2 SMNVEV (reference sequence). The CDR3 DNA is TGTGCCAGCAGTCCGGGACTAGCGGGAGGGAACACCGGGGAGCTGTTTTTT. This codes for CASSPGLAGGNTGELFF.

The table lists this clone with a few counts. The chain carries TRBV21-1 and TRBJ2-5; the table gives TRBD2 as D, unverified against the DNA. TRBV21-1 is reported as a pseudogene. The CDR3 is 12 amino acids. The CDR3 region has the DNA TGTGCCAGCAGCAAAGAACGGGAGACCCAGTACTTC. Translated: CASSKERETQYF.

The chain combines TRBV7-8 with TRBJ2-7; TRBD2 aligns across 15 bases. V was pared by 4 bases and J by 0 bases, with 10 bases of the junction left unmatched. The CDR3 totals 19 residues. CDR1 SGHVS and CDR2 FQNEAQ come from the germline V gene. The DNA of the CDR3 is TGTGCCAGCAGCTCTCAACCGGGACTAGCGGGAGGAATCTCCTACGAGCAGTACTTC. Translating gives CASSSQPGLAGGISYEQYF.

This rearrangement joins TRBV7-2 to TRBJ1-1; 8 positions match TRBD1. The germline V gene encodes CDR1 SGHTA and CDR2 FQGNSA. J was trimmed by 0 bases and V by 5 bases; bases with no gene match: 8. The CDR3 consists of 16 residues. The CDR3, as DNA: TGTGCCAGCAGCGGTAACAGGGGGAACATGAACACTGAAGCTTTCTTT. Translation gives CASSGNRGNMNTEAFF.

This clone was seen just once. In DNA form, the CDR3 reads TGCGCCAGCAGCTTGGACAGTTCTAACTATGGCTACACCTTC. This encodes CASSLDSSNYGYTF. V is TRBV5-1 and J is TRBJ1-2; D not certain. The CDR3 length is 14 residues. Trimming stripped 0 bases from V and 0 bases from J, with 6 bases between. Germline V gene sequence: CDR1 SGHRS, CDR2 YFSETQ.

This chain uses TRBV6-5 with TRBJ2-1; D not certain. The CDR3 is 14 amino acids. Trimming took off 6 bases at V and 0 bases at J, with 9 bases between the two ends. The germline gives CDR1 MNHEY, CDR2 SVGAGI. CDR3 DNA: TGTGCCAGCAGCCAGAGGAGCTCCTACAATGAGCAGTTCTTC. It codes for CASSQRSSYNEQFF.

The J gene is TRBJ1-2, the V gene TRBV24-1; D is uncertain. Germline V gene data show CDR1 as KGHDR and CDR2 as SFDVKD. The CDR3 sequence is 15 residues long. Deletions cut 3 bases from V and 4 bases from J, with 14 bases between. CDR3 DNA: TGTGCCACCAGTGATCCGAGGACGGAGGCCTATGGCTACACCTTC. This translates into CATSDPRTEAYGYTF.

The CDR3 region is CASSRTSGHTGELFF. CDR3 nucleotides: TGTGCCAGCAGCCGGACTAGCGGACACACCGGGGAGCTGTTTTTT. This rearrangement joins TRBV5-4 to TRBJ2-2, with 10 positions matching TRBD2. V lost 4 bases, J lost 3 bases, and 3 bases stayed unmatched. Germline V gene sequence: CDR1 SGHNT, CDR2 YYREEE (reference sequence). This CDR3 is built from 15 residues. Full variable domain (remainder filled in from reference TRBV5-4 and TRBJ2-2): ETGVTQSPTHLIKTRGQQVTLRCSSQSGHNTVSWYQQALGQGPQFIFQYYREEENGRGNFPPRFSGLQFPNYSSELNVNALELDDSALYLCASSRTSGHTGELFFGEGSRLTVL.

In DNA, the CDR3 is TGTGCCAGCAGTTCGGCAGGGGCCAATCAGCCCCAGCATTTT. This gives the protein CASSSAGANQPQHF. The genes are TRBV28 and TRBJ1-5; the D gene is possibly TRBD1 (6 bases). The CDR3 is 14 amino acids. V lost 4 bases and J lost 3, with 10 bases in between. Per germline, CDR1 MDHEN and CDR2 SYDVKM.

DNA for the CDR3: TGTGCCAGCAGTCCGGGACTAGCGGGGGGTGGGGAGCTGTTTTTT. Its protein is CASSPGLAGGGELFF. This chain links TRBV2 with TRBJ2-2; 15 nucleotides align to TRBD2. The CDR3 loop spans 15 amino acids. In germline, CDR1 is SNHLY, CDR2 FYNNEI. The junction had 3 bases not matched to a gene; V was cut back by 5 bases and J by 8 bases.

The genes are TRBV7-2 and TRBJ1-2; 7 bases align to TRBD1. The germline V gene encodes CDR1 SGHTA and CDR2 FQGNSA. The CDR3 is 14 amino acids. The ends lost 6 bases at V and 6 bases at J; junction bases unmatched: 10. In nucleotides, the CDR3 is TGTGCCAGCAGTAATAGACAGGGCAGAGATGGCTACACCTTC. It translates to CASSNRQGRDGYTF. Together with reference TRBV7-2 and TRBJ1-2, the CDR3 gives the full variable domain: GAGVSQSPSNKVTEKGKDVELRCDPISGHTALYWYRQSLGQGLEFLIYFQGNSAPDKSGLPSDRFSAERTGGSVSTLTIQRTQQEDSAVYLCASSNRQGRDGYTFGSGTRLTVV.

This clone appeared a single time. V usage is TRBV7-3 and J usage is TRBJ2-2, with 16 bases fitting TRBD2. This CDR3 is built from 19 residues. Germline V gives CDR1 SGHTA, CDR2 FQGTGA. V shed 6 bases, J shed 4 bases, and the junction held 11 bases outside the gene matches. The CDR3 protein is CASSPGTSGRAESTGELFF. The CDR3 region has the DNA TGTGCCAGCAGTCCCGGGACTAGCGGGAGGGCCGAGAGCACCGGGGAGCTGTTTTTT.

The V and J genes are TRBV2 and TRBJ2-5, with D tentatively TRBD1 (5 bases). V shed 7 bases and J shed 0 bases, with 6 bases lying between them. The CDR3 loop spans 12 amino acids. Germline V gene data show CDR1 as SNHLY and CDR2 as FYNNEI. The CDR3 nucleotides read TGTGCCAGCATAGGGGACCAAGAGACCCAGTACTTC. Its protein product is CASIGDQETQYF.